The rows below give T cell receptor beta chains drawn from one sample of a study of OX40 agonist ivuxolimab in advanced cancers. This table comes from immunoSEQ multiplex PCR, and its TCRdb copy is limited to in-frame clones, with some not included. In the table there are fewer than 25,000 clones, 70% to 85% of which are singletons. The material was CD4+ or CD8+ T cells sorted from blood, obtained in a trial of the OX40 agonist ivuxolimab. These receptor sequences come from an adult with an advanced solid tumor such as melanoma, head and neck, liver or kidney cancer. The CDR3 runs from the conserved cysteine through the conserved F or W. A D gene is named only where the DNA matches it firmly. Expanded clones get a size class; other rows say once, few or many, or leave the size out.

TRBJ2-1 - - TRBV9 CASSVSSGAPKKTQGSYNEQFF TGTGCCAGCAGCGTATCTAGCGGAGCTCCTAAGAAGACCCAGGGGTCCTACAATGAGCAGTTCTTC
TRBJ2-7 TRBD1 - TRBV4-1 CASSHPRTGGTYEQYF TGCGCCAGCAGCCACCCTAGGACAGGGGGCACCTACGAGCAGTACTTC
TRBJ1-2 - - TRBV7-9 CASSPRAGPDGYTF TGTGCCAGCAGCCCCCGGGCAGGACCTGATGGCTACACCTTC
TRBJ2-3 - - TRBV6-4 CASSVLAFSSTDTQYF TGTGCCAGCAGTGTTCTAGCGTTCTCTAGCACAGATACGCAGTATTTT
TRBJ2-5 - - TRBV19 CASSTTGTGSVVPQYF TGTGCCAGTAGTACTACCGGGACTGGGAGCGTGGTACCCCAGTACTTC
TRBJ1-4 - - TRBV6-6 CASSRQQGFEKLFF TGTGCCAGCAGCCGGCAACAGGGTTTTGAAAAACTGTTTTTT
TRBJ2-5 TRBD2 - TRBV11-2 CASSAELAADQETQYF TGTGCCAGCAGCGCCGAGCTAGCGGCCGACCAAGAGACCCAGTACTTC
TRBJ2-1 TRBD1 - TRBV30 CASSPGQGMFDEQFF TGTGCCTCATCTCCGGGACAGGGGATGTTCGATGAGCAGTTCTTC
TRBJ2-3 - - TRBV7-9 CASSLVGIKYTQYF TGTGCCAGCAGCTTGGTAGGGATTAAATATACGCAGTATTTT
TRBJ2-7 - - TRBV6-6 CASSYQPYEQYF TGTGCCAGCAGTTACCAACCCTACGAGCAGTACTTC
TRBJ1-3 - - TRBV27 CASSLRGPWTTSGNTIYF TGTGCCAGCAGTTTACGGGGACCGTGGACAACCTCTGGAAACACCATATATTTT
TRBJ1-2 - - TRBV2 CASRGTTRNPAYGYTF TGTGCCAGCAGGGGGACAACACGGAACCCCGCCTATGGCTACACCTTC
TRBJ2-7 TRBD2 once TRBV2 CASSEGLAEYYEQYF TGTGCCAGCAGTGAGGGACTAGCGGAATACTACGAGCAGTACTTC
TRBJ2-5 - once TRBV10-3 CAISERGHAQETQYF TGTGCCATCAGTGAAAGGGGACACGCACAGGAGACCCAGTACTTC
TRBJ1-5 - once TRBV7-8 CASSLARGNNQPQHF TGTGCCAGCAGCTTAGCGCGTGGGAACAATCAGCCCCAGCATTTT
TRBJ2-7 - - TRBV6-6 CASSRGGAYEQYF TGTGCCAGCAGTAGGGGGGGGGCCTACGAGCAGTACTTC
TRBJ2-1 - once TRBV21-1 CASSKRGLAESSYNEQFF TGTGCCAGCAGCAAAAGGGGACTAGCGGAATCTTCCTACAATGAGCAGTTCTTC
TRBJ2-7 TRBD1 - TRBV2 CASTLRQGSYEQYF TGTGCCAGCACCCTTCGACAGGGGTCCTACGAGCAGTACTTC
TRBJ1-5 - - TRBV30 CAWSVWPGDQPQHF TGTGCCTGGAGTGTATGGCCAGGGGATCAGCCCCAGCATTTT
TRBJ2-7 - - TRBV5-1 CASSSPGIHEQYF TGCGCCAGCAGCTCGCCAGGGATCCACGAGCAGTACTTC
TRBJ2-5 - - TRBV9 CASSVATEEETQYF TGTGCCAGCAGCGTAGCTACGGAGGAAGAGACCCAGTACTTC
TRBJ2-7 - - TRBV5-1 CASSERGYEQYF TGCGCCAGCAGCGAACGGGGCTACGAGCAGTACTTC
TRBJ2-7 TRBD1 - TRBV28 CASRHYRDRGHDYEQYF TGTGCCAGCAGGCACTACCGGGACAGGGGGCACGACTACGAGCAGTACTTC
TRBJ2-7 TRBD2 - TRBV11-2 CASSLVGGSSYEQYF TGTGCCAGCAGCTTAGTTGGCGGGAGCTCCTACGAGCAGTACTTC
TRBJ2-1 - - TRBV6-5 CASTNGNEQFF TGTGCCAGCACCAACGGGAATGAGCAGTTCTTC
TRBJ1-5 TRBD1 - TRBV19 CASKWTGDSNQPQHF TGTGCCAGTAAATGGACAGGTGATAGCAATCAGCCCCAGCATTTT
TRBJ2-7 TRBD2 - TRBV2 CASSGSSGRGYEQYF TGTGCCAGCAGCGGCTCTAGCGGGAGGGGCTACGAGCAGTACTTC
TRBJ2-7 - - TRBV28 CASSLVDASSYEQYF TGTGCCAGCAGTTTAGTGGACGCAAGCTCCTACGAGCAGTACTTC
TRBJ2-7 - - TRBV5-1 CASSNDRQIYEQYF TGCGCCAGCAGTAATGATCGACAGATCTACGAGCAGTACTTC
TRBJ2-7 TRBD1 once TRBV29-1 CSVGYGTASYEQYF TGCAGCGTGGGGTACGGGACAGCCTCCTACGAGCAGTACTTC
TRBJ1-5 - - TRBV13 CASSEGGSQPQHF TGTGCCAGCAGCGAAGGAGGGAGTCAGCCCCAGCATTTT
TRBJ1-2 - - TRBV27 CASSFGGLEGYTF TGTGCCAGCAGTTTCGGGGGGCTGGAAGGCTACACCTTC
TRBJ2-2 TRBD1 - TRBV7-6 CASSTDRRSNTGELFF TGTGCCAGCAGCACGGACAGGCGATCGAACACCGGGGAGCTGTTTTTT
TRBJ2-7 - - TRBV10-3 CAISETSQTYEQYF TGTGCCATCAGTGAAACTAGCCAGACCTACGAGCAGTACTTC
TRBJ1-5 - - TRBV4-2 CASSHRVGSNQPQHF TGTGCCAGCAGCCATAGGGTGGGTAGCAATCAGCCCCAGCATTTT
TRBJ1-1 TRBD1 - TRBV10-3 CAISPPGQGDTEAFF TGTGCCATCAGCCCCCCGGGACAGGGAGACACTGAAGCTTTCTTT
TRBJ1-2 TRBD1 - TRBV5-6 CASSLVTTGNGYTF TGTGCCAGCAGCTTGGTGACGACAGGGAATGGCTACACCTTC
TRBJ1-5 - - TRBV6-5 CASKMRGNSNQPQHF TGTGCCAGCAAAATGAGGGGTAACAGCAATCAGCCCCAGCATTTT
TRBJ2-7 - - TRBV11-2 CASSLDLGATYEQYF TGTGCCAGCAGCTTAGATTTGGGTGCAACCTACGAGCAGTACTTC
TRBJ2-3 TRBD1 - TRBV5-6 CASSLGTGGSTDTQYF TGTGCCAGCAGCTTGGGGACAGGGGGTAGCACAGATACGCAGTATTTT
TRBJ2-7 - - TRBV15 CATSPGFGIYEQYF TGTGCCACCAGCCCGGGCTTTGGGATATACGAGCAGTACTTC
TRBJ2-2 - - TRBV9 CASSVESRGDGELFF TGTGCCAGCAGCGTAGAAAGTCGTGGGGACGGGGAGCTGTTTTTT
TRBJ2-1 TRBD2 - TRBV7-8 CASSSRLAIYNEQFF TGTGCCAGCAGCTCCCGACTAGCGATCTACAATGAGCAGTTCTTC
TRBJ2-1 - - TRBV19 CASSTGWGSYNEQFF TGTGCCAGTAGTACAGGATGGGGGTCCTACAATGAGCAGTTCTTC
TRBJ1-2 - medium-sized TRBV7-9 CASSLGSHGYTF TGTGCCAGCAGCTTAGGGTCCCATGGCTACACCTTC
TRBJ2-7 - - TRBV27 CASSHGGTITPYEQYF TGTGCCAGCAGTCACGGCGGGACAATTACCCCCTACGAGCAGTACTTC
TRBJ1-6 - - TRBV4-1 CASSQGGDPGRGSPLHF TGCGCCAGCAGCCAGGGGGGGGACCCGGGCAGAGGTTCACCCCTCCACTTT
TRBJ1-2 TRBD1 - TRBV7-3 CASSLSAGGDGYTF TGTGCCAGCAGCTTATCCGCAGGGGGCGACGGCTACACCTTC
TRBJ2-7 TRBD1 - TRBV13 CASSGNRGPYEQYF TGTGCCAGCAGCGGAAACAGGGGCCCCTACGAGCAGTACTTC
TRBJ2-5 TRBD2 - TRBV2 CASSVSGGMGETQYF TGTGCCAGCAGTGTTTCGGGGGGTATGGGAGAGACCCAGTACTTC